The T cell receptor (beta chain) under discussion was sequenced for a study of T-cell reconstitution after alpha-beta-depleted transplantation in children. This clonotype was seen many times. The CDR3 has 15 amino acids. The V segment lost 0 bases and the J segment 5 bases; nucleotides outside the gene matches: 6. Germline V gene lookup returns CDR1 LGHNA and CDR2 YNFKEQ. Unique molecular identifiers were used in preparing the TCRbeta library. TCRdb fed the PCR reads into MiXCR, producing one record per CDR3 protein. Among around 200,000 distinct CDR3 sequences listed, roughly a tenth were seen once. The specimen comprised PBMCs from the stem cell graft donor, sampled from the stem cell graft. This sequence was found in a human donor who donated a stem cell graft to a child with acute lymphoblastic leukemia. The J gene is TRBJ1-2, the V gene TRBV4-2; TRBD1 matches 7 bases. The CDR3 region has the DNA TGTGCCAGCAGCCAAGAAGACAGGGTCGAGTATGGCTACACCTTC. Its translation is CASSQEDRVEYGYTF.